The 14 T cell receptor beta chains given below trace back to one sample, sequenced in a study of blood T cell repertoires in COVID-19. The data were produced by immunoSEQ multiplex PCR, yet TCRdb's version contains in-frame clones alone and is incomplete. Of a few hundred thousand clones in the sample, approximately 90% were seen once. Sequences were obtained from PBMCs or T cells enriched from blood (not recorded which). These receptors were obtained from a man aged 18 to 30 who had recovered from COVID-19.

V is TRBV2 and J is TRBJ2-5; TRBD2 is a possible D gene (6 bases). In germline, CDR1 is SNHLY, CDR2 FYNNEI. V lost 6 bases and J 5 bases, leaving 19 bases between the germline ends. This CDR3 has 15 residues. The DNA for the CDR3 is TGTGCCAGCAGACAGGAGGGCACCCGGCGGGAGACCCAGTACTTC. Translation gives CASRQEGTRRETQYF.

This chain's CDR3 is CASSIQISGGAGEKLFF. CDR3 coding DNA: TGTGCCAGCTCGATCCAAATAAGCGGGGGCGCCGGTGAAAAACTGTTTTTT. The V gene is TRBV18, the J gene TRBJ1-4; D possibly corresponds to TRBD1 (6 bases). The CDR3 covers 17 residues. CDR1 and CDR2 (germline): KGHSH, LQKENI. V lost 6 bases and J lost 7, with 24 bases in between.

The V and J genes are TRBV28 and TRBJ2-5; tentatively, D is TRBD1 (6 bases). The CDR3 length is 15 residues. V was pared by 5 bases and J by 8 bases, with 21 bases between. Germline V gene sequence: CDR1 MDHEN, CDR2 SYDVKM. The CDR3 bases are TGTGCCAGCAGTCCCCGCTCGACAGGCCAAGGTACCCAGTACTTC. It codes for CASSPRSTGQGTQYF.

The chain is built from TRBV11-3 and TRBJ1-5, with D hard to call. Trimming took off 8 bases at V and 10 bases at J, with 6 bases between the two ends. The CDR3 consists of 9 residues. From germline, CDR1 is SGHNT and CDR2 YENEEA. The DNA of the CDR3 is TGTGCCAGCCATAGCCCCCAGCATTTT. Encoded protein: CASHSPQHF.

The V gene is TRBV5-8, the J gene TRBJ2-1, with 8 nucleotides matching TRBD2. Germline V gene sequence: CDR1 SGHTS, CDR2 YDEGEE. After removal of 4 bases from V and 9 bases from J, the junction contained 15 bases not matched to a gene. This CDR3 has 16 residues. The CDR3, as DNA: TGTGCCAGCAGCCCTACGGGAGCGGGGGATACAAGTGAGCAGTTCTTC. Encoded protein: CASSPTGAGDTSEQFF.

V and J are TRBV4-2 and TRBJ2-7; 7 nucleotides agree with TRBD2. The CDR3 length is 15 residues. Germline V gene lookup returns CDR1 LGHNA and CDR2 YNFKEQ. With V trimmed by 2 bases and J by 0 bases, 4 bases remained unmatched. The DNA of the CDR3 is TGTGCCAGCAGCCAACACCTAGCGGACTCCTACGAGCAGTACTTC. Its translation: CASSQHLADSYEQYF.

The chain has TRBV11-2 and TRBJ1-1; D remains ambiguous. The germline V gene has CDR1 SGHAT and CDR2 FQNNGV. V was shortened by 6 bases and J by 2 bases, with 19 bases between the two germline ends. The CDR3 totals 16 residues. This chain's CDR3 is CASSSGAYAVNTEAFF. CDR3 sequence (DNA): TGTGCCAGCAGTTCGGGTGCCTATGCGGTAAACACTGAAGCTTTCTTT.

V is TRBV6-5 and J is TRBJ2-7; 9 bases map to TRBD2. V lost 2 bases, J lost 2 bases, and 1 base stayed unmatched. This CDR3 comprises 14 residues. The germline gives CDR1 MNHEY, CDR2 SVGAGI. The CDR3 DNA follows: TGTGCCAGCAGTTACGAGCGGGGGGCCTACGAGCAGTACTTC. Residues: CASSYERGAYEQYF.

The V call is TRBV4-2, the J call TRBJ1-5; perhaps TRBD1 as D (5 bases). Germline V lookup: CDR1 LGHNA, CDR2 YNFKEQ. The CDR3 is made up of 15 amino acids. V lost 4 bases and J 3 bases, leaving 13 bases between the germline ends. CDR3 in amino acids: CASSPRTQSNQPQHF. CDR3 nucleotide sequence: TGTGCCAGCAGCCCCCGGACACAGTCCAATCAGCCCCAGCATTTT.

This clone was seen only once. The CDR3 loop is CAWSARGGTYEQYF. Here the CDR3 DNA reads TGTGCCTGGAGTGCGCGGGGAGGCACCTACGAGCAGTACTTC. The rearrangement uses TRBV30 and TRBJ2-7, with a tentative D call TRBD2 (6 bases). This CDR3 is 14 amino acids long. The germline V gene has CDR1 GTSNPN and CDR2 SVGIG (reference sequence). V was trimmed by 1 base and J by 2 bases, leaving 12 bases between them.

The chain carries TRBV5-1 and TRBJ2-1, with D unclear. This CDR3 has 15 amino acids. CDR1 SGHRS and CDR2 YFSETQ come from the germline V gene. Trimming removed 0 bases from V and 4 bases from J, with 11 bases in between. The CDR3, as DNA: TGCGCCAGCAGCTTGGACAGACCCGATTACAATGAGCAGTTCTTC. Translated, it gives CASSLDRPDYNEQFF.

The V call is TRBV18, the J call TRBJ1-1; D gene unclear. This CDR3 has 15 amino acids. Germline-derived CDR1 and CDR2 are KGHSH and LQKENI. V lost 3 bases and J 3 bases, leaving 14 bases between the germline ends. The CDR3 loop reads CASSPAGYTDTEAFF. DNA for the CDR3: TGTGCCAGCTCACCGGCAGGCTACACGGACACTGAAGCTTTCTTT.

The CDR3: CASSQDRSQETQYF. The CDR3 region has the DNA TGTGCCAGCAGCCAAGACAGGTCCCAAGAGACCCAGTACTTC. The V gene is TRBV4-2, the J gene TRBJ2-5; D ambiguous. There are 14 residues in the CDR3. V was shortened by 0 bases and J by 1 base, with 6 bases between the two germline ends. The germline V gene encodes CDR1 LGHNA and CDR2 YNFKEQ.

The chain links TRBV5-1 to TRBJ1-2, with a tentative D call TRBD1 (6 bases). Looked up from germline, CDR1 is SGHRS and CDR2 is YFSETQ. The V and J ends lost 4 bases and 2 bases respectively, with 15 bases between them. The CDR3 totals 15 residues. This CDR3 is CASSPIQGINYGYTF. In DNA form, the CDR3 reads TGCGCCAGCAGCCCAATCCAGGGGATCAACTATGGCTACACCTTC.